This TCR beta chain was captured by sequencing in a study of blood T cell repertoires in COVID-19 (TCRdb year 2020). At the level of the whole study: Samples covering the acute and convalescent phases of COVID-19 were provided by collaborators in the United States, Italy and Spain. The material from the prospective study consisted of cDNA or gDNA derived from T cells, B-cell-depleted T cells, or PBMCs. Deeply sampled blood TCRbeta repertoires from subjects exposed to, actively infected with, or recovered from COVID-19 were included in the dataset. The repertoires were made available in a free public database intended to serve as a resource for research on the immune response to SARS-CoV-2. Samples came from the ongoing ImmuneRACE study (first 160 participants) plus 1,254 subjects from 6 global collaborators. The sample metadata nearly always contained a de-identified subject ID, COVID-19 status, age in years and sex. HLA class I and class II types, where available, came from metadata supplied by the sample provider rather than from assay-based typing.

General study outcomes and caveats: How much clinical and demographic metadata was included differed by source and by participant, and the metadata was provided uncurated.

TCRbeta CDR3 regions were amplified from genomic DNA by means of the immunoSEQ Assay, a bias-controlled multiplex PCR. In the source study's methods: The number of nucleated cells in each sample was estimated by amplification of reference gene primers within the assay. To quantify the absolute abundance of each unique TCRbeta CDR3 rearrangement, sequence reads were collapsed and filtered. Productive Simpson clonality was computed per sample as the square root of Simpson's diversity index over productive rearrangements. Sourced from immuneACCESS, this table was stored by TCRdb with only in-frame sequences that have V and J called. A share of the clones is absent; for the studies checked, an unresolved V gene accounts for under half, and the remainder has no known explanation. V and J calls and clone size are those listed in that table; D and trimming were worked out from the DNA. For this sample the table gives roughly 140,000 clones, of which about 86% were detected only once. The top ten constitute 7.5% to 9% of the sample.

Via the germline V gene, CDR1 is MNHEY and CDR2 SVGAGI. CDR3 length: 14 amino acids, cysteine to phenylalanine. Only the CDR3 DNA stays, 42 bases, in frame from base 1. Trimming at the junction amounts to 6 bases on V and 6 bases on J, and the germline ends lie 18 bases apart. Worth noting for this clone: Its antigen specificity is not known. No quality values exist for individual bases; no much larger clone is one base distant.

Collaborating institutions collected whole blood in K2EDTA tubes following their own protocols. For TCRbeta analysis, collaborators shipped samples in one of three forms: frozen whole blood, isolated PBMCs, or DNA extracted from either of those sample types. The sample comprised peripheral blood. The chain uses TRBV6-5 and TRBJ2-7, and possibly TRBD2, on 6 matching bases. The receptor was isolated from a human donor in a cohort sampled during active COVID-19. The nucleotide sequence is given as TGTGCCAGCAGCCGCGGGGCGACTAGTCTCGAGCAGTACTTC. It specifies CASSRGATSLEQYF.